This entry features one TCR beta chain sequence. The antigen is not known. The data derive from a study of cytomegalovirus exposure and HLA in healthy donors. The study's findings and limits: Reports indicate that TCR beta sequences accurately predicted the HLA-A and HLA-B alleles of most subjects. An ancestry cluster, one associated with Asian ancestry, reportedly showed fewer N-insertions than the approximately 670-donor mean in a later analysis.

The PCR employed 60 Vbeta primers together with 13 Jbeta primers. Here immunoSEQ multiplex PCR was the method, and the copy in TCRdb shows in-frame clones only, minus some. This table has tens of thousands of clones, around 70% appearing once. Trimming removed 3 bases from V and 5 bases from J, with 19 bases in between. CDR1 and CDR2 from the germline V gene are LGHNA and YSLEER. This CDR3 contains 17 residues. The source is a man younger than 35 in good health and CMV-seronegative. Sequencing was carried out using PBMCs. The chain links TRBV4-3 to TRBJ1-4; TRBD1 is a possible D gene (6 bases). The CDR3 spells CASSQTLGQSQNEKLFF. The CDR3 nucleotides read TGCGCCAGCAGCCAGACACTAGGACAGAGTCAAAATGAAAAACTGTTTTTT.